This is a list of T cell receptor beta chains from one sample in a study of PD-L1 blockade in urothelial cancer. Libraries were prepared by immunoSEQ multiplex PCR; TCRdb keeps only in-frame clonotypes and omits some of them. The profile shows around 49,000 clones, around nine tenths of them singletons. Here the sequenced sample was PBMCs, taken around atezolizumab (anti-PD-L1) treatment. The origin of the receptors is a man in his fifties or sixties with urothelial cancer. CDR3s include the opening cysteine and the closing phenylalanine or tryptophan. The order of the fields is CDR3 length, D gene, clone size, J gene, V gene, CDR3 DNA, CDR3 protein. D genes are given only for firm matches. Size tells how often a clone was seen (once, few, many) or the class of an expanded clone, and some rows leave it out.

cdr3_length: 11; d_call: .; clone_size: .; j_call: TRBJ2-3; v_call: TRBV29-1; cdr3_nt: TGCAGCGTTGGGACAGAGGGTACGCAGTATTTT; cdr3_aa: CSVGTEGTQYF
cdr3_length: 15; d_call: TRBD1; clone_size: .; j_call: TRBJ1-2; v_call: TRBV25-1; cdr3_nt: TGTGCCAGCAGTGATGACAGGGGTTTCAACTATGGCTACACCTTC; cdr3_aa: CASSDDRGFNYGYTF
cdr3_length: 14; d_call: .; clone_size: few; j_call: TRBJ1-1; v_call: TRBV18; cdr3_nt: TGTGCCAGCTCACCATACGGGGGGCCGGGGGAAGCTTTCTTT; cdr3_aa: CASSPYGGPGEAFF
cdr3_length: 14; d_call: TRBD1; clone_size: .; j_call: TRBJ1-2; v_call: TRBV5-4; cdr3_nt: TGTGCCAGCAGCCAGGACAGGGGTTTAGGTCGCTACACCTTC; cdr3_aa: CASSQDRGLGRYTF
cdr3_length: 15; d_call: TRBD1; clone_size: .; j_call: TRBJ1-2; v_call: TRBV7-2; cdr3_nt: TGTGCCAGCAGCTTAGCACAGGGGGCTAACTATGGCTACACCTTC; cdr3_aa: CASSLAQGANYGYTF
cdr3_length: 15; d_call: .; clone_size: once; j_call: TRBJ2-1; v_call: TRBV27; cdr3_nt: TGTGCCAGCAGTTTAGGAGGCCCCTCATTCAGCGAGCAGTTCTTC; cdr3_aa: CASSLGGPSFSEQFF
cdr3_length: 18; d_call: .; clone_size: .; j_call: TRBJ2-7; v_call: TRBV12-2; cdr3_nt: TGTGCAAGTCGCCCACAGACTAGCGGGAGCCGCAGCTCCTACGAGCAGTACTTC; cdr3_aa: CASRPQTSGSRSSYEQYF
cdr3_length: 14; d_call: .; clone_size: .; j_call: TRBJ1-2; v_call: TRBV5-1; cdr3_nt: TGCGCCAGCAGGATGGACAGTGCTAACTATGGCTACACCTTC; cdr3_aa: CASRMDSANYGYTF
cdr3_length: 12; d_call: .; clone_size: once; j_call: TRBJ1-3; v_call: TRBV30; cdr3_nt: TGTGCCTGGGGGGCCATCGGAAACACCATATATTTT; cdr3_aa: CAWGAIGNTIYF
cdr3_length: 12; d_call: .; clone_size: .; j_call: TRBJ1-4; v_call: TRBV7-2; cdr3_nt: TGTGCCAGCAGCTGGCGGAATGAAAAACTGTTTTTT; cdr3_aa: CASSWRNEKLFF
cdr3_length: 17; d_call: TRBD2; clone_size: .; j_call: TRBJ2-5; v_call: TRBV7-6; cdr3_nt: TGTGCCAGCAGCTTAGGTCGAGCGGGGGGAGGTATGGAGACCCAGTACTTC; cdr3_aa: CASSLGRAGGGMETQYF
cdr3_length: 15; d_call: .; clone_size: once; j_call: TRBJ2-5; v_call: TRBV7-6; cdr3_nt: TGTGCCAGCAGCTTGGGTTCGAGGAAGACAGAGACCCAGTACTTC; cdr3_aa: CASSLGSRKTETQYF
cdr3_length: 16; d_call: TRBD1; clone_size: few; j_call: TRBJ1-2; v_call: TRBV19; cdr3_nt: TGTGCCAGTAGTACCGTGGGACAGGGATCCAACTATGGCTACACCTTC; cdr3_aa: CASSTVGQGSNYGYTF
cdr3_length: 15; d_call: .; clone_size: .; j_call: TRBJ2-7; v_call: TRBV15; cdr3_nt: TGTGCCACCAGCATGGAGGGAGGGGGAGGCTACGAGCAGTACTTC; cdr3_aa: CATSMEGGGGYEQYF
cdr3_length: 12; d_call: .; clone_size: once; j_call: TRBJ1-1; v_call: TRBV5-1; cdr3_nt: TGCGCCAGTTACAGGGATACCACTGAAGCTTTCTTT; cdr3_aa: CASYRDTTEAFF
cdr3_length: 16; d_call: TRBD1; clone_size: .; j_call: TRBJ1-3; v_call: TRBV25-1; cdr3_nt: TGTGCCAGCAGTGACCCGACAGGGGGCGGAGGAAACACCATATATTTT; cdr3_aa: CASSDPTGGGGNTIYF
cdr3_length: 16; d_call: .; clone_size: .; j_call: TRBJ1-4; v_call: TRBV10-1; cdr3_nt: TGCGCCAGCAGTGAACGCCCGGGTGCAACTAATGAAAAACTGTTTTTT; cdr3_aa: CASSERPGATNEKLFF
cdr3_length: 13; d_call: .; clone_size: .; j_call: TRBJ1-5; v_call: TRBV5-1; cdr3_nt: TGCGCCAGCAGCTTGGGAGGAGATCAGCCCCAGCATTTT; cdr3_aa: CASSLGGDQPQHF
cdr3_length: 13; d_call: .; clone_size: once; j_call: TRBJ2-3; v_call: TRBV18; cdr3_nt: TGTGCCAGCTCCCCCAGTAGCACAGATACGCAGTATTTT; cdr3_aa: CASSPSSTDTQYF
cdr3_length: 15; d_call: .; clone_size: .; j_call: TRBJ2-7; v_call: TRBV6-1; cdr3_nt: TGTGCCAGCAGCCCCACAGGGCTAAAGGCCTACGAGCAGTACTTC; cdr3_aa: CASSPTGLKAYEQYF
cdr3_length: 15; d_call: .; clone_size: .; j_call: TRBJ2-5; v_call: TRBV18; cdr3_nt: TGTGCCAGCCAGAGGAACCCGGGGGTAGCGGAGACCCAGTACTTC; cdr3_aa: CASQRNPGVAETQYF
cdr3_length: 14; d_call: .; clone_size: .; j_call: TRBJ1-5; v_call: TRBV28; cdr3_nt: TGTGCCAGCACAGGGGCAAGTACCAATCAGCCCCAGCATTTT; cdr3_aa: CASTGASTNQPQHF
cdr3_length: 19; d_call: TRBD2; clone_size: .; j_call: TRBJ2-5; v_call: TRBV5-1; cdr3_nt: TGCGCCAGCAGCTTGTTGGGACTAGCGGGAGGCAATACTCGTGAGACCCAGTACTTC; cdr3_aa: CASSLLGLAGGNTRETQYF
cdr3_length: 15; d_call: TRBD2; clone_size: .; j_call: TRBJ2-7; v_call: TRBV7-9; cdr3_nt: TGTGCCAGCAGCCCCATTTCACTAGCGGGACCCACGCAGTACTTC; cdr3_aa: CASSPISLAGPTQYF
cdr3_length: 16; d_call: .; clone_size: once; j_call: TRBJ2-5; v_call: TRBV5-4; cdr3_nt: TGTGCCAGCACCCAGGGAGGCGGGGGCATAAGGGAGACCCAGTACTTC; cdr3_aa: CASTQGGGGIRETQYF
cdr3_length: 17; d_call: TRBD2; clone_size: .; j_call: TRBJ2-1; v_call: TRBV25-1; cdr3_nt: TGTGCCAGCGAATCCTTGAACCAAGCGGGAGTCTACAATGAGCAGTTCTTC; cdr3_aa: CASESLNQAGVYNEQFF
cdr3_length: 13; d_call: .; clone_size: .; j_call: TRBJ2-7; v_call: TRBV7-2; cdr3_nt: TGTGCCAGCAGCTTAGGGTACAGCTACGAGCAGTACTTC; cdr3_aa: CASSLGYSYEQYF
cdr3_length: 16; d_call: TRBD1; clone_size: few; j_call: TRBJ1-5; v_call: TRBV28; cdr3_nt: TGTGCCAGCAGTGGGGACAGTCTTCCTAGCAATCAGCCCCAGCATTTT; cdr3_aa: CASSGDSLPSNQPQHF
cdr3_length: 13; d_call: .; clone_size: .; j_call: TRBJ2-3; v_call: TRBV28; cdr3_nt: TGTGCCAGCAGTTTTAATTCTCTATTTACGCAGTATTTT; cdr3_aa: CASSFNSLFTQYF
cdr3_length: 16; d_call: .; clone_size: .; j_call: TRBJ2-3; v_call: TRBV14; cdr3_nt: TGTGCCAGCAGCCCTTGGAGGGTAGTGGGTACAGATACGCAGTATTTT; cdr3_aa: CASSPWRVVGTDTQYF
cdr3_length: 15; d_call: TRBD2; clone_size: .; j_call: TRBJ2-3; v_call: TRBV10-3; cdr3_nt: TGTGCCATCAGTGGGGACTACCTCAGCACAGATACGCAGTATTTT; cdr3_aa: CAISGDYLSTDTQYF
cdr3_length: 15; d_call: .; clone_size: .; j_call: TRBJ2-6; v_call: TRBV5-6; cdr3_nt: TGTGCCAGCAGCTTGGTACACTCTGGGGCCAACGTCCTGACTTTC; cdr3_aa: CASSLVHSGANVLTF
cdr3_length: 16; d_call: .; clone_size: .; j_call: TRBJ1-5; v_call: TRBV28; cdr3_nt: TGTGCCAGCAGTGGGGGAGGGGAGGGAGGCAATCAGCCCCAGCATTTT; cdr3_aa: CASSGGGEGGNQPQHF
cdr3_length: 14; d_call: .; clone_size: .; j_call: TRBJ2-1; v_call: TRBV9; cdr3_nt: TGTGCCAGCAGCGCCCCGCTAAGGGGCAATGAGCAGTTCTTC; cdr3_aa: CASSAPLRGNEQFF
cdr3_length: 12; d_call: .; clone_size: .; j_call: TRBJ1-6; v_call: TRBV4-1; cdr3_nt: TGCGCCAGCAGCCAGACACAGGGTTCCCTCCACTTT; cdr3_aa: CASSQTQGSLHF
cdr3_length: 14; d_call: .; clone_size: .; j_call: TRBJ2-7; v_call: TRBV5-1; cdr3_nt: TGCGCCAGCAGCCCAGGGGTAGGGCACTACGAGCAGTACTTC; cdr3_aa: CASSPGVGHYEQYF